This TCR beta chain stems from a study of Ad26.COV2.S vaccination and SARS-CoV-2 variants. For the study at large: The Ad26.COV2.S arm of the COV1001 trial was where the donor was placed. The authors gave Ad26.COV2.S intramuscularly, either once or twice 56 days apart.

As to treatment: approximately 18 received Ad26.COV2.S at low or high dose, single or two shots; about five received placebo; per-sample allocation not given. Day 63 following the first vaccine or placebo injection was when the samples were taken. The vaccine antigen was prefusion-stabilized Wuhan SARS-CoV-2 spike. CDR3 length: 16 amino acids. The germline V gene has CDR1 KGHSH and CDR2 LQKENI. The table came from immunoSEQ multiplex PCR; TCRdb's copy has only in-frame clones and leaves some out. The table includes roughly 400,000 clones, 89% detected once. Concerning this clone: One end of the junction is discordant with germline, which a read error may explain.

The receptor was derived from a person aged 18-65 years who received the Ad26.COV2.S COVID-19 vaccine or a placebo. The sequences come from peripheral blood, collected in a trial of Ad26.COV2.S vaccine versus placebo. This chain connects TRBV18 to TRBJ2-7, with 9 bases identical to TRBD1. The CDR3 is CASSPRDRVASNEQYF. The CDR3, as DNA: TGTGCCAGCTCACCACGGGACAGGGTTGCCTCCAACGAGCAGTACTTC.